This T cell receptor (beta chain) originates from a study of blood T cells in healthy people across ages (dated by TCRdb to 2015 to 2017). In terms of the full investigation: In model experiments, template switching captured about one uniquely barcoded TCR beta cDNA molecule for every two T cells. The study analyzed two additional independent replicas of 1 million unique cDNA reads from the same blood draw for two donors, one aged 18 to 29 and one aged 80 or older. Age-related changes in TCR beta repertoire diversity were measured in the study by deep sequencing normalized with unique cDNA molecular identifiers. To avoid experimental bias, donors of different ages were randomly spread across the sequencing lanes. The donors were split into four age groups: young (average around 17 years), middle-aged (nearly 40), aged (over 55) and long-lived (roughly 77). Here is what the overall study found, with its caveats: Observed TCR beta diversity correlated strongly with the percentage of naive T cells measured by flow cytometry. The CMV infection status of donors was not known, potentially confounding age-related changes in expanded clonotypes. Compared with the aged group, the long-lived group had more naive CD4+ T cells, fewer expanded clones and increased TCR diversity, a pattern suggesting age selection. Since profiling was done on bulk unsorted PBMCs, naive and antigen-experienced compartments could not be conclusively compared. As age increased, observed TCR beta diversity per million T cells dropped in a roughly linear way, and a significant reduction was already evident by age 40. Total diversity estimates from one million sequenced T cells were considered lower bounds and underestimates.

Library preparation employed 5' RACE. Sequencing took place on an Illumina HiSeq 2500. The second PCR ran for about 7 to 11 cycles and used a J-beta primer mix along with a sample-barcoded 5' primer. A unique molecular identifier was introduced onto each TCR beta cDNA molecule by a template-switch 5' adaptor carrying 12 random nucleotides. Each sample yielded at least 3 million CDR3-containing paired-end reads. All of the RNA was converted into first-strand cDNA using the Mint cDNA synthesis kit, with a TRBC-specific oligonucleotide serving as the primer. Following uracil-DNA glycosylase treatment, all cDNA underwent a first 18-cycle PCR with the universal primers M1SS and BC2_uni_R. In the source study's methods: For normalization, 1 million high-quality reads, each with a distinct molecular identifier, were randomly selected from each sample. Reads with shared molecular identifiers were discarded instead of being binned into consensus sequences. MiTCR, run with a Q25 quality threshold and the strictest error-elimination algorithm, handled CDR3 identification, clonotype clustering and error correction. Lower-bound total TCR beta diversity was estimated with a nonparametric unseen species model using Euler transformation. TCRdb reprocessed the public reads (quality trimming at Q25 with fastp, clone calling with MiXCR) and kept in-frame beta chains. Each entry is one CDR3 protein sequence, shown with its most common DNA and genes. For this entry, the V and J calls and clone size follow TCRdb and not the study's own pipeline. This sample gives about 630,000 distinct CDR3 sequences in total; under 25% of them show up just once. The leading ten clones occupy approximately 3.6% of the sample.

The 39 donors, aged roughly 6 to 90 years, were systemically healthy Caucasian individuals from Russia. Each donor gave 8 to 10 milliliters of peripheral blood, drawn into EDTA-treated Vacutainer tubes. Ficoll-Paque density-gradient centrifugation was used to isolate PBMCs, with at least 7 million per sample. Trizol reagent was used to extract total RNA from the PBMCs, yielding at least 5.5 micrograms per sample. For every donor, flow cytometry on a PBMC aliquot measured the percentage of naive CD45RAhigh/CD27high T cells. Based on the germline V gene (reference sequence), the CDR1 and CDR2 sequences are DFQATT and SNEGSKA. V and J lose 0 bases and 7 bases, and a span of 16 bases separates them. The CDR3, cysteine through phenylalanine, is 16 amino acids long. Kept here is only the CDR3 DNA, which spans 48 bases and is read in frame from base 1. In this sample, this clonotype turned up a few times. No cognate antigen has been identified for it. The record has no base qualities; no much larger clone is one base away.

This receptor was obtained from a man aged 70-80 years in good health. This sequence uses TRBV20-1 and TRBJ1-6; too little of a D gene remains to name it. Input material: blood. The sequenced DNA is TGCAGTGCTAGAGAACGGAGGAGGGAAGGGAATTCACCCCTCCACTTT. Its translation reads: CSARERRREGNSPLHF.